The clone carrying this TCR beta chain was seen more than once but under ten times. The antigen remains undetermined. V lost 7 bases to trimming and J lost 2 bases, with 15 bases between them. The CDR3 runs to 14 residues. From germline, CDR1 is SQVTM and CDR2 ANQGSEA. This sample is part of a study of early T cells in non-severe SARS-CoV-2 infection. Turning to the study itself: Chains were unpaired, as sequencing was done on bulk RNA from unsorted whole blood.

Study outcomes and limitations: Matching results from VDJdb favored anti-spike CD8 responses, leaving private and CD4 specificities undetected.

Individual cDNA molecules received unique molecular identifiers during library preparation. Via MiXCR, TCRdb re-called the 5' RACE reads, giving one row per CDR3 protein. The sample gives 65,000 to 80,000 distinct CDR3 sequences, around 11% of which show up once; approximately 4.5% is in the top ten. This sequence was found in an adult who was a healthcare worker with PCR-confirmed SARS-CoV-2 infection or an uninfected control (not recorded which). What was sequenced was whole blood. The genes are TRBV29-1 and TRBJ2-1; the D is unclear. CDR3 amino acids: CSADGLWAYNEQFF. In DNA, the CDR3 is TGCAGCGCCGACGGTCTTTGGGCCTACAATGAGCAGTTCTTC.